The 25 T cell receptor beta chains given below trace back to one sample, sequenced in a study of shared clonotypes between healthy human individuals. Profiling relied on immunoSEQ multiplex PCR, and the TCRdb table lists in-frame clones only, not all of them. The data hold some 1,100,000 clones, with roughly 74% observed a single time. The specimen was memory CD4+ T cells from PBMCs. This sample's subset: CD45RA-negative fraction. These receptors all come from a man aged 18 to 29 in good health. Some clones in this sample may be carry-over from other donors' samples.

This clone occurred once. The chain recombines TRBV6-4 with TRBJ2-7; D may match TRBD1 or TRBD2 (5 bases each). The CDR3 sequence is 17 residues long. V was cut by 0 bases and J by 2 bases, with 17 bases left in between. The germline V gene has CDR1 MRHNA and CDR2 SNTAGT. CDR3 DNA: TGTGCCAGCAGTGACTCGATGTACTTCCAGGGACCCTACGAGCAGTACTTC. Its translation is CASSDSMYFQGPYEQYF.

The chain is built from TRBV4-1 and TRBJ1-2, with 9 bases matching TRBD1. The CDR3 sequence is 15 residues long. CDR1 is MGHRA and CDR2 is YSYEKL in the germline V gene. The J segment lost 4 bases and the V segment lost 1 base, leaving 4 bases of the junction unmatched. Here the CDR3 DNA reads TGCGCCAGCAGCCAAGCTGGGACAGGGCCCTATGGCTACACCTTC. It codes for CASSQAGTGPYGYTF.

As concerns this clone: With a much larger clone just one base away, this may be a read error. This rearrangement joins TRBV7-3 to TRBJ1-1; D possibly corresponds to TRBD1 (5 bases). The V end was cut by 0 bases, the J end by 4 bases, with 6 bases between. Germline CDR1 and CDR2: SGHTA and FQGTGA. The CDR3 is 13 amino acids. CDR3 coding DNA: TGTGCCAGCAGCTTAACTGGGGCCACTGAAGCTTTCTTT. This sequence encodes CASSLTGATEAFF. Drawing the rest from reference TRBV7-3 and TRBJ1-1, the complete variable domain is GAGVSQTPSNKVTEKGKYVELRCDPISGHTALYWYRQSLGQGPEFLIYFQGTGAADDSGLPNDRFFAVRPEGSVSTLKIQRTERGDSAVYLCASSLTGATEAFFGQGTRLTVV.

The gene calls are TRBV5-1 and TRBJ2-3; TRBD2 might be the D (5 bases). The V gene's germline CDR1 is SGHRS and CDR2 YFSETQ. Between the trimmed V and J ends, which lost 2 bases and 3 bases, there was a span of 16 bases. There are 16 residues in the CDR3. The DNA of the CDR3 is TGCGCCAGCAGCTTCGCGCGGGTCCTTCAAACAGATACGCAGTATTTT. Protein: CASSFARVLQTDTQYF.

The chain combines TRBV6-6 with TRBJ2-1, with 10 bases that match TRBD1. Germline CDR1 reads MNHNY; CDR2 reads SVGAGI (reference sequence). Trimming removed 2 bases from V and 9 bases from J; junction bases left unmatched: 1. CDR3 length equals 13 residues. The CDR3, as DNA: TGTGCCAGCAGTTACGGGACAGGGGCTGAGCAGTTCTTC. Its protein product is CASSYGTGAEQFF.

This clone turned up a few times. V gene TRBV7-2 combines with J gene TRBJ2-3; unclear D gene. The CDR3 is 15 amino acids. The V end lost 4 bases, the J end lost 13 bases, and 24 bases lay between the germline ends. The germline CDR1 and CDR2 sequences are SGHTA and FQGNSA. As DNA, the CDR3 is TGTGCCAGCAGCTCGAGCTCGAACGTCGTGTCGTGGGAGTATTTT. Translating it yields CASSSSSNVVSWEYF.

The rearrangement joins TRBV28 to TRBJ1-5; TRBD1 matches at 8 bases. Germline V gene lookup returns CDR1 MDHEN and CDR2 SYDVKM. V was clipped by 5 bases and J by 4 bases; unmatched bases: 10. The CDR3 length is 16 residues. The CDR3: CASSPGGTGVNQPQHF. The CDR3, as DNA: TGTGCCAGCAGTCCAGGAGGGACAGGTGTTAATCAGCCCCAGCATTTT. Based on the CDR3 plus reference TRBV28 and TRBJ1-5, the full variable domain is DVKVTQSSRYLVKRTGEKVFLECVQDMDHENMFWYRQDPGLGLRLIYFSYDVKMKEKGDIPEGYSVSREKKERFSLILESASTNQTSMYLCASSPGGTGVNQPQHFGDGTRLSIL.

This sequence joins TRBV7-9 and TRBJ2-5, with D possibly matching TRBD2 (5 bases). The germline V gene has CDR1 SEHNR and CDR2 FQNEAQ (reference sequence). The CDR3 consists of 14 residues. V was pared by 5 bases and J by 5 bases, with 15 bases between. This CDR3 is CASSTPARGETQYF. For the CDR3, the DNA is TGTGCCAGCAGCACCCCGGCACGAGGGGAGACCCAGTACTTC.

The chain employs TRBV30 and TRBJ2-5; D uncertain. Germline CDR1 GTSNPN, CDR2 SVGIG (reference sequence). The CDR3 loop spans 12 amino acids. V lost 2 bases and J 5 bases, leaving 9 bases between the germline ends. CDR3 in amino acids: CAWSWSAETQYF. The CDR3 DNA sequence: TGTGCCTGGAGTTGGTCAGCGGAGACCCAGTACTTC. Full variable domain (rest looked up from reference TRBV30 and TRBJ2-5): SQTIHQWPATLVQPVGSPLSLECTVEGTSNPNLYWYRQAAGRGLQLLFYSVGIGQISSEVPQNLSASRPQDRQFILSSKKLLLSDSGFYLCAWSWSAETQYFGPGTRLLVL.

This chain uses TRBV19 with TRBJ1-2, with D maybe TRBD1 (5 bases). Looked up from germline, CDR1 is LNHDA and CDR2 is SQIVND (reference sequence). V gave up 2 bases and J gave up 5 bases, with 15 bases separating them. The CDR3 runs to 15 residues. This CDR3 is CASSIRDGHGYGYTF. The CDR3 DNA reads TGTGCCAGTAGTATAAGGGACGGACATGGATATGGCTACACCTTC.

V is TRBV4-1 and J is TRBJ2-3, with no clear D. The CDR3 contains 16 residues. Trimming removed 8 bases at V and 2 bases at J, with 20 bases between. Per the germline V gene, CDR1 is MGHRA and CDR2 is YSYEKL. The CDR3 loop is CASAPSTTPYTDTQYF. In nucleotides, the CDR3 is TGCGCCAGCGCCCCATCCACGACACCGTACACAGATACGCAGTATTTT.

The rearrangement links TRBV9 to TRBJ1-1; 9 bases align to TRBD1. The J segment lost 6 bases and the V segment lost 2 bases, leaving 2 bases of the junction unmatched. Per the germline V gene, CDR1 is SGDLS and CDR2 is YYNGEE. The length of the CDR3 is 13 residues. The CDR3 DNA reads TGTGCCAGCAGCGTCAGGACAGGGGCTGAAGCTTTCTTT. Residues: CASSVRTGAEAFF.

The chain joins TRBV7-3 to TRBJ1-1; 11 nucleotides agree with TRBD1. CDR1 is SGHTA and CDR2 is FQGTGA in the germline V gene. The ends lost 0 bases at V and 11 bases at J; junction bases unmatched: 8. The CDR3 extends over 15 amino acids. CDR3 in DNA: TGTGCCAGCAGCTTAACGGCAGGGACAGGGGGTTATGCTTTCTTT. Translated: CASSLTAGTGGYAFF.

This clone was seen just once. This chain uses TRBV2 with TRBJ2-3, with D possibly matching TRBD1 (6 bases). Per germline, CDR1 SNHLY and CDR2 FYNNEI. Trimming cost V 8 bases and J 1 base, with 13 bases left between them. The CDR3 length is 14 residues. CDR3 sequence (DNA): TGTGCCAGCTCTTCGGCAGGGGGCACAGATACGCAGTATTTT. Amino acids: CASSSAGGTDTQYF. The variable domain in full, with the rest retrieved from reference TRBV2 and TRBJ2-3, is EPEVTQTPSHQVTQMGQEVILRCVPISNHLYFYWYRQILGQKVEFLVSFYNNEISEKSEIFDDQFSVERPDGSNFTLKIRSTKLEDSAMYFCASSSAGGTDTQYFGPGTRLTVL.

This clone was counted only a few times. One junction end does not reproduce the germline sequence, and a read error may be involved. The chain joins TRBV7-2 to TRBJ2-7; D is unclear. The CDR3 is made up of 13 amino acids. From germline, CDR1 is SGHTA and CDR2 FQGNSA. The CDR3 here is CASSLQPSHEQYF. The DNA of the CDR3 is TGTGCCAGCAGCTTGCAACCCTCCCACGAGCAGTACTTC. The full variable domain, rest sourced from reference TRBV7-2 and TRBJ2-7, is GAGVSQSPSNKVTEKGKDVELRCDPISGHTALYWYRQSLGQGLEFLIYFQGNSAPDKSGLPSDRFSAERTGGSVSTLTIQRTQQEDSAVYLCASSLQPSHEQYFGPGTRLTVT.

The J gene is TRBJ2-7, the V gene TRBV9, with D tentatively TRBD1 or TRBD2 (5 bases each). Germline V gene sequence: CDR1 SGDLS, CDR2 YYNGEE. The ends were cut back, 4 bases at V and 4 bases at J, with 21 bases in the middle. The CDR3 has 16 residues. The CDR3 sequence is CASSPPGQGARYEQYF. Written as DNA, the CDR3 is TGTGCCAGCAGCCCCCCAGGGCAGGGAGCAAGGTACGAGCAGTACTTC.

The chain combines TRBV19 with TRBJ1-5; D remains unclear. V lost 3 bases and J 6 bases, leaving 18 bases between the germline ends. The CDR3 has 16 residues. The germline V gene encodes CDR1 LNHDA and CDR2 SQIVND (reference sequence). CDR3 nucleotide sequence: TGTGCCAGTAGTATTTATCTCGGGTTATCGGGTCAGCCCCAGCATTTT. As protein: CASSIYLGLSGQPQHF.

This sequence joins TRBV25-1 and TRBJ2-5, with D possibly being TRBD1 or TRBD2 (5 bases each). The J call may be wrong; the DNA end is better matched by TRBJ2-7. Germline V gene data show CDR1 as MGHDK and CDR2 as SYGVNS. The CDR3 runs to 13 residues. The chain's CDR3 is CASSYGASYEQYF. The CDR3 DNA reads TGTGCCAGCAGTTACGGGGCATCCTACGAGCAGTACTTC.

The chain has TRBV5-1 and TRBJ2-5, with 9 nucleotides matching TRBD2. The ends lost 4 bases at V and 2 bases at J; junction bases unmatched: 6. The germline V gene encodes CDR1 SGHRS and CDR2 YFSETQ. This CDR3 has 15 residues. The CDR3 sequence is CASSVGTSNQETQYF. The CDR3 nucleotides are TGCGCCAGCAGCGTGGGGACTAGCAATCAAGAGACCCAGTACTTC.

This chain joins TRBV6-5 and TRBJ1-5, with 8 bases identical to TRBD1. From germline, CDR1 is MNHEY and CDR2 SVGAGI. V was clipped by 6 bases and J by 6 bases; unmatched bases: 7. This CDR3 comprises 14 residues. For the CDR3, the DNA is TGTGCCAGCAGATTAGGACAGGGAGTTCAGCCCCAGCATTTT. Protein product: CASRLGQGVQPQHF.

This clone was seen a few times. J is TRBJ1-5 and V is TRBV2; TRBD1 matches 9 bases. The CDR3 extends over 14 amino acids. Germline V gene data show CDR1 as SNHLY and CDR2 as FYNNEI. V shed 4 bases, J shed 7 bases, and the junction held 5 bases outside the gene matches. The CDR3 nucleotides are TGTGCCAGCAGTGGGGACAGGGTGGGACAGCCCCAGCATTTT. It encodes CASSGDRVGQPQHF.

The chain recombines TRBV19 with TRBJ1-5; D might be TRBD1 (5 bases). The V end lost 2 bases, the J end lost 9 bases, and 17 bases lay between the germline ends. The V gene's germline CDR1 is LNHDA and CDR2 SQIVND (reference sequence). The CDR3 loop spans 15 amino acids. The CDR3 DNA sequence: TGTGCCAGTAGTATATGGTCAGGGAGCTCTCGGCCCCAGCATTTT. It is translated as CASSIWSGSSRPQHF.

The table lists this clone with a count of one. Different DNA sequences within this sample yield the same CDR3. The genes are TRBV7-2 and TRBJ2-7, with TRBD1 matching over 7 bases. Germline V CDR1 and CDR2: SGHTA, FQGNSA. The CDR3 spans 13 residues. J was trimmed by 3 bases and V by 5 bases; bases with no gene match: 4. The CDR3 is CASSPRTGYEQYF. In DNA, the CDR3 is TGTGCCAGCAGCCCCCGGACAGGCTACGAGCAGTACTTC.

This chain links TRBV11-2 with TRBJ2-7; D unclear. The CDR3 is made up of 12 amino acids. V was cut by 1 base and J by 6 bases, with 7 bases left in between. Germline CDR1 reads SGHAT; CDR2 reads FQNNGV. CDR3 sequence: CASSLVVSEQYF. CDR3 nucleotide sequence: TGTGCCAGCAGCTTAGTAGTAAGCGAGCAGTACTTC.

The gene calls are TRBV29-1 and TRBJ2-5, with a weak D call TRBD1 (7 bases). This CDR3 contains 14 residues. V lost 0 bases and J 7 bases, leaving 15 bases between the germline ends. CDR1 is SQVTM, CDR2 ANQGSEA, per germline. CDR3 loop: CSVEDPRQGGTQYF. CDR3 bases: TGCAGCGTTGAAGACCCCCGACAGGGAGGGACCCAGTACTTC.